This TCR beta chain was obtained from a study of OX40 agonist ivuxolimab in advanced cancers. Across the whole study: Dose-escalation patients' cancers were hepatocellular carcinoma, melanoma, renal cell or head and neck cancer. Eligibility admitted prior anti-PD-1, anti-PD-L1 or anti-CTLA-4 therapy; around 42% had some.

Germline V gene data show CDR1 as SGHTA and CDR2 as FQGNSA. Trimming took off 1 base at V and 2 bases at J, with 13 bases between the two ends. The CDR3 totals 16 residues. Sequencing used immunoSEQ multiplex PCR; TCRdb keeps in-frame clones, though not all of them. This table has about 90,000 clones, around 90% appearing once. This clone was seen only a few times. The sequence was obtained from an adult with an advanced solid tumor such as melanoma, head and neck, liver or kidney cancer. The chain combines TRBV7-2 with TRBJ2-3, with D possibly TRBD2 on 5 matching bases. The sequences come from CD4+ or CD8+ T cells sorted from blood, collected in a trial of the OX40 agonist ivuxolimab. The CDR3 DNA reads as TGTGCCAGCAGCTTAGTAACCGGGATAACCACAGATACGCAGTATTTT. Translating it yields CASSLVTGITTDTQYF.